Shown below are 9 T cell receptor beta chains from a single sample sequenced in a study of CD8 T cells in ankylosing spondylitis. A single record per CDR3 protein comes from TCRdb applying MiXCR to the 5' RACE reads. The repertoire consists of 300,000 to 400,000 distinct CDR3 sequences, with around 15% occurring once and the leading ten covering 1.1%. The sequencing input was blood, either unsorted or a sorted T cell fraction (not recorded which). The receptors were gathered from a male donor with ankylosing spondylitis or in good health (not recorded which).

The V and J genes are TRBV2 and TRBJ2-4, with D tentatively TRBD1 (5 bases). Trimming took off 5 bases at V and 6 bases at J, with 11 bases between the two ends. CDR1 SNHLY and CDR2 FYNNEI come from the germline V gene. This CDR3 has 13 residues. This CDR3 reads CASSPGLANIQYF. CDR3 nucleotides: TGTGCCAGCAGTCCAGGGTTGGCAAACATTCAGTACTTC.

Many counts were recorded for this clonotype. The chain links TRBV12-3 or TRBV12-4 to TRBJ1-5; the D gene is possibly TRBD1 (6 bases). V dropped 4 bases and J dropped 6 bases, with 7 bases sitting between them. The CDR3 contains 12 residues. The CDR3 spells CASSSDSQPQHF. In DNA form, the CDR3 reads TGTGCCAGCAGTTCGGACAGTCAGCCCCAGCATTTT.

This sequence joins TRBV9 and TRBJ2-1; D not resolved. Germline V gene data show CDR1 as SGDLS and CDR2 as YYNGEE. This CDR3 spans 12 amino acids. V lost 4 bases to trimming and J lost 9 bases, with 11 bases between them. CDR3 nucleotides: TGTGCCAGCAGCTCGGCTCCGAGTGAGCAGTTCTTC. Encoded protein: CASSSAPSEQFF. The full variable domain, with the rest looked up from reference TRBV9 and TRBJ2-1, is DSGVTQTPKHLITATGQRVTLRCSPRSGDLSVYWYQQSLDQGLQFLIQYYNGEERAKGNILERFSAQQFPDLHSELNLSSLELGDSALYFCASSSAPSEQFFGPGTRLTVL.

This clonotype was seen more than once but under ten times. The V gene is TRBV5-6, the J gene TRBJ1-4; D unclear. The CDR3 spans 13 residues. V shed 1 base and J shed 4 bases, with 5 bases lying between them. Germline V CDR1 and CDR2: SGHDT, YYEEEE. Written as DNA, the CDR3 is TGTGCCAGCAGCTTGAGACTTAATGAAAAACTGTTTTTT. Its protein product is CASSLRLNEKLFF.

The V and J genes are TRBV5-5 and TRBJ1-2, with 10 nucleotides matching TRBD1. J lost 2 bases, V lost 4 bases, and 2 bases had no gene match. The germline gives CDR1 SGHKS, CDR2 YYEKEE (reference sequence). This CDR3 has 14 residues. The CDR3 sequence: CASSMGQGNYGYTF. CDR3 nucleotide sequence: TGTGCCAGCAGCATGGGACAGGGGAACTATGGCTACACCTTC.

The chain joins TRBV25-1 to TRBJ1-4, with 10 bases that match TRBD1. Germline-derived CDR1 and CDR2 are MGHDK and SYGVNS. CDR3 length: 16 amino acids. The V and J ends lost 2 bases and 2 bases, in that order; junction bases with no gene match: 2. CDR3 region: CASSEDRGLTNEKLFF. The DNA of the CDR3 is TGTGCCAGCAGTGAAGACAGGGGGCTGACTAATGAAAAACTGTTTTTT.

The chain couples TRBV3-1 to TRBJ1-6, with D possibly TRBD1 on 6 matching bases. V lost 7 bases, J lost 7 bases, and 11 bases lay in between. In germline, CDR1 is LGHDT, CDR2 YNNKEL (reference sequence). The length of the CDR3 is 13 residues. The CDR3 coding sequence is TGTGCCAGCACCACCGGGACAAATTCACCCCTCCACTTT. Its translation is CASTTGTNSPLHF.

This clonotype was counted ten times or more. The CDR3 region is CASSSEDTQYF. Here the CDR3 DNA reads TGTGCCAGCAGCTCGGAAGATACGCAGTATTTT. The rearrangement joins TRBV7-2 to TRBJ2-3; D remains unclear. Trimming removed 4 bases at V and 5 bases at J, with 4 bases between. Germline-derived CDR1 and CDR2 are SGHTA and FQGNSA. The CDR3 extends over 11 amino acids. Variable domain in full (rest from reference TRBV7-2 and TRBJ2-3): GAGVSQSPSNKVTEKGKDVELRCDPISGHTALYWYRQSLGQGLEFLIYFQGNSAPDKSGLPSDRFSAERTGGSVSTLTIQRTQQEDSAVYLCASSSEDTQYFGPGTRLTVL.

This clonotype was counted between two and nine times. This chain connects TRBV28 to TRBJ1-2, with 7 bases lining up with TRBD1. J gave up 14 bases and V 3 bases, and 6 bases lay outside the gene matches. The CDR3 is made up of 11 amino acids. CDR1 is MDHEN, CDR2 SYDVKM, per germline. The CDR3 protein is CASSFSTGTTF. CDR3 nucleotide sequence: TGTGCCAGCAGTTTCTCGACAGGGACGACCTTC.